This paragraph reports one T cell receptor beta chain. The antigen is not known. These data originate in a study of T cell responses to AZD1222 COVID-19 vaccine. Study outcomes and limitations: The breadth and depth of Spike-specific TCRs increased once two AZD1222 doses had been given.

TCRdb keeps only in-frame clones here, not all; method: immunoSEQ multiplex PCR. The table includes about 120,000 clones, 70% to 90% detected once. Trimming removed 6 bases from V and 8 bases from J, with 13 bases in between. The length of the CDR3 is 13 residues. V gene TRBV12-3 or TRBV12-4 combines with J gene TRBJ1-4; D may be TRBD1 (5 bases). This specimen was peripheral blood, taken on day 0 of AZD1222 vaccination. The receptor was derived from an adult in good health. CDR3 loop: CASSSGAGEKLFF. The CDR3 region has the DNA TGTGCCAGCAGCAGCGGGGCTGGCGAAAAACTGTTTTTT.